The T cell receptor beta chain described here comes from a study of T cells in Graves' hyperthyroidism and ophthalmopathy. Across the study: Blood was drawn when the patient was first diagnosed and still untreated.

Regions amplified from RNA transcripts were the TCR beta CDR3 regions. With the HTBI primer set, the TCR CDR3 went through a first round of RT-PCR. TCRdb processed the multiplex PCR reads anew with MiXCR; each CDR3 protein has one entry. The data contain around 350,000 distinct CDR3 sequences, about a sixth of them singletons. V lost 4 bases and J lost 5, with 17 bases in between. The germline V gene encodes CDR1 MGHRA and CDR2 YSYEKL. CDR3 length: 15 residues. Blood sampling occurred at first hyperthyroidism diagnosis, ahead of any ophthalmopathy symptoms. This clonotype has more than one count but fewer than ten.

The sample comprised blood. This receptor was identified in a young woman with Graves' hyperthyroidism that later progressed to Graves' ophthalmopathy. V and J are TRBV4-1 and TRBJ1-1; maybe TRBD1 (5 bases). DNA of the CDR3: TGCGCCAGCAGCCCGGGCCCCCAGGGTAGGACTGAAGCTTTCTTT. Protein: CASSPGPQGRTEAFF.